This is a list of T cell receptor beta chains from one sample in a study of shared clonotypes between healthy human individuals. Generated by immunoSEQ multiplex PCR, the TCRdb table keeps only in-frame clones and is missing some. This table has under 700,000 clones, roughly 96% appearing once. Sample: naive CD8+ T cells sorted from blood. The origin of the receptors is a woman in her 30s in good health. CDR3s include the opening cysteine and the closing phenylalanine or tryptophan. The D gene is left open where the match is weak. Expanded clones get a size class; other rows say once, few or many, or leave the size out.

>TRBV29-1|.|13|TRBJ2-1|.
CSVVGSAGYEQFF
TGCAGCGTTGTTGGTTCGGCGGGGTATGAGCAGTTCTTC
>TRBV5-1|once|11|TRBJ2-5|.
CASSSGETQYF
TGCGCCAGCAGCTCGGGAGAGACCCAGTACTTC
>TRBV2|.|14|TRBJ1-4|.
CASSDRQLEEKLFF
TGTGCCAGCAGTGACAGGCAATTAGAAGAAAAACTGTTTTTT
>TRBV27|once|17|TRBJ2-6|TRBD2
CASSLTSGGPGANVLTF
TGTGCCAGCAGTTTGACTAGCGGAGGGCCTGGGGCCAACGTCCTGACTTTC
>TRBV28|.|15|TRBJ1-5|.
CASSLQGQGNQPQHF
TGTGCCAGCAGTTTACAGGGTCAGGGCAATCAGCCCCAGCATTTT
>TRBV28|.|13|TRBJ2-7|.
CASSPQGSYEQYF
TGTGCCAGCAGTCCGCAGGGGTCCTACGAGCAGTACTTC
>TRBV19|.|14|TRBJ1-1|TRBD1
CASSIDLRGTEAFF
TGTGCCAGTAGTATAGATCTCAGGGGGACTGAAGCTTTCTTT
>TRBV29-1|.|14|TRBJ1-2|.
CSVEYQGFNYGYTF
TGCAGCGTTGAATATCAGGGGTTTAACTATGGCTACACCTTC
>TRBV9|once|13|TRBJ1-1|TRBD1
CASGGQGETEAFF
TGTGCCAGCGGCGGGCAGGGGGAGACGGAAGCTTTCTTT
>TRBV19|.|14|TRBJ1-2|TRBD1
CASGQGLANYGYTF
TGTGCCAGCGGACAGGGGCTAGCTAACTATGGCTACACCTTC
>TRBV9|.|16|TRBJ2-2|.
CASSPSGGRVTGELFF
TGTGCCAGCAGCCCCAGTGGAGGGAGAGTCACCGGGGAGCTGTTTTTT
>TRBV28|many|14|TRBJ2-1|.
CASSVRGSYNEQFF
TGTGCCAGCAGTGTGCGGGGTTCCTACAATGAGCAGTTCTTC